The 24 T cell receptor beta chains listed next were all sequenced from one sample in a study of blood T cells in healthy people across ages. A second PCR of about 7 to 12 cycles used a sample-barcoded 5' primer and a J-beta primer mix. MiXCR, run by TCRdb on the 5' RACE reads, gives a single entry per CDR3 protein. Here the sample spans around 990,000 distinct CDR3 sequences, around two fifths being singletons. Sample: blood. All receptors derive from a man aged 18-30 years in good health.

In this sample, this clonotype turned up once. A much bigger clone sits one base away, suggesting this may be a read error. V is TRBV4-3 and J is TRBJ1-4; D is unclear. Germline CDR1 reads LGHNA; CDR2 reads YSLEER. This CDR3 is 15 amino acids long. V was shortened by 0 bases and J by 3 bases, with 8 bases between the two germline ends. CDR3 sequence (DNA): TGCGCCAGCAGCCAAGATGGGGAATCTAATGAAAAACTGTTTTTT. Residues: CASSQDGESNEKLFF.

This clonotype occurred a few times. This chain's CDR3 is CSARAGVGDQPQHF. The DNA for the CDR3 is TGCAGTGCTAGGGCGGGGGTTGGTGATCAGCCCCAGCATTTT. The chain combines TRBV20-1 with TRBJ1-5; D is perhaps TRBD1 (5 bases). The CDR3 sequence is 14 residues long. Germline assignment: CDR1 DFQATT and CDR2 SNEGSKA (reference sequence). Trimming shortened V by 3 bases and J by 5 bases, and 14 bases separated the two germline ends.

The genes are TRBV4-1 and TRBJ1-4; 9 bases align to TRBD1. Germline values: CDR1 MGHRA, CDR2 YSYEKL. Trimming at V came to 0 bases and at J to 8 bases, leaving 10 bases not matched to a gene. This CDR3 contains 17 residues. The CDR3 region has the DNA TGCGCCAGCAGCCAAGAACCTAGGGACAGGGTGGGAGAAAAACTGTTTTTT. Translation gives CASSQEPRDRVGEKLFF.

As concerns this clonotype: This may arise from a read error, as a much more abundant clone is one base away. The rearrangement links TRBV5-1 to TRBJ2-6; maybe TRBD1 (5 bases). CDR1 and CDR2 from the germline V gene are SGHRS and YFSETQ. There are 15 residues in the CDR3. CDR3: CASSNRQSVANVLTF. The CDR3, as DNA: TGCGCCAGCAGCAATCGACAGTCTGTGGCCAACGTCCTGACTTTC.

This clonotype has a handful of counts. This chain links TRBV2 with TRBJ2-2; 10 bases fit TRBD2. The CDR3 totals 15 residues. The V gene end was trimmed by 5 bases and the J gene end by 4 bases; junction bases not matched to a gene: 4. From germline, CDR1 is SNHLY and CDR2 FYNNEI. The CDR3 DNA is TGTGCCAGCAGTAGCGGGGGGGCCGGCACCGGGGAGCTGTTTTTT. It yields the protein CASSSGGAGTGELFF.

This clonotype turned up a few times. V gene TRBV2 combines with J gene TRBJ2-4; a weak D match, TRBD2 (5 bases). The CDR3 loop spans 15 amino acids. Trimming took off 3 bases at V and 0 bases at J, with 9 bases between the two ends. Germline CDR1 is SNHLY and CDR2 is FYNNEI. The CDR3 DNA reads TGTGCCAGCAGTGACGAGGGCCTAGCCAAAAACATTCAGTACTTC. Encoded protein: CASSDEGLAKNIQYF.

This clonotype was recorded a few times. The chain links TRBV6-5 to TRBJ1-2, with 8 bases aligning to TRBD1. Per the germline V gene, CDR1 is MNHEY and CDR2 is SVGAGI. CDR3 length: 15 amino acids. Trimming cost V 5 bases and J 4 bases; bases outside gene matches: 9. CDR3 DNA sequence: TGTGCCAGCAGTCCGATCCGGACAGGGACCTATGGCTACACCTTC. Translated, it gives CASSPIRTGTYGYTF.

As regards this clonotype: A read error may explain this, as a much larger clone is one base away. Here the CDR3 reads CASSQGAGGSYNGQFF. The CDR3 DNA reads TGTGCCAGCAGCCAAGGGGCGGGGGGCTCCTACAATGGGCAGTTCTTC. The rearrangement uses TRBV4-2 and TRBJ2-1; TRBD2 aligns across 8 bases. Germline-derived CDR1 and CDR2 are LGHNA and YNFKEQ. This CDR3 is 16 amino acids long.

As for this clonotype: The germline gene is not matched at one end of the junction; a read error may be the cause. As DNA, the CDR3 is TGCAGCGTGGAAGACCGGGACTCCTTCAACTATGGCCACACCTTC. Its protein product is CSVEDRDSFNYGHTF. This chain links TRBV29-1 with TRBJ1-2; maybe TRBD1 (5 bases). CDR3 length: 15 amino acids. Looked up from germline, CDR1 is SQVTM and CDR2 is ANQGSEA.

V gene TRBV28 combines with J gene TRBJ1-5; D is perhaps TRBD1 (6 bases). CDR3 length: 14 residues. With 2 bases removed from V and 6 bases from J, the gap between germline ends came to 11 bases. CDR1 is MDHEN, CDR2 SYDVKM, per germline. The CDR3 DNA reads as TGTGCCAGCAGTTTACTCAGGGGCGGTCAGCCCCAGCATTTT. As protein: CASSLLRGGQPQHF.

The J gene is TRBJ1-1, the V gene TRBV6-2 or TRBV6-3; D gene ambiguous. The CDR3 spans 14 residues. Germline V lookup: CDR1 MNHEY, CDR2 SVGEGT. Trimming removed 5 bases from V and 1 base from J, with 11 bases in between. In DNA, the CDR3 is TGTGCCAGCAGTCCCCGGATTTGGAACACTGAAGCTTTCTTT. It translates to CASSPRIWNTEAFF.

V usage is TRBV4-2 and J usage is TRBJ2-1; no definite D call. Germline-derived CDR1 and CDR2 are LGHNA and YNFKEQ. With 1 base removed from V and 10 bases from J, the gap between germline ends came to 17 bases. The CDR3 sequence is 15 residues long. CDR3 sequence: CASSQGRLGVYEQFF. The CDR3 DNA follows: TGTGCCAGCAGCCAAGGGCGATTGGGTGTCTACGAGCAGTTCTTC.

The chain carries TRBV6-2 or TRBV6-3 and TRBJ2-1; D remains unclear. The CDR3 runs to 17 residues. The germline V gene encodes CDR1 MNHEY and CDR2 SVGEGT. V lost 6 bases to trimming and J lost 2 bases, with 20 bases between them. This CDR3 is CASSPRVESQAYNEQFF. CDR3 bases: TGTGCCAGCAGCCCCCGAGTTGAGTCCCAGGCCTACAATGAGCAGTTCTTC.

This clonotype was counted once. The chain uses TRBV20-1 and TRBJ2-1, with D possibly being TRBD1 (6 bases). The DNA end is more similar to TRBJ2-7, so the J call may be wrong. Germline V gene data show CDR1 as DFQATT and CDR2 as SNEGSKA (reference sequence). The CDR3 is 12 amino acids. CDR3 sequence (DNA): TGCAGTAGGACAGATTCCTACAATGAGCAGTACTTC. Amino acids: CSRTDSYNEQYF.

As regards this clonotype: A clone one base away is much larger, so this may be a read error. CDR3: CASSETGESNQPQHF. The CDR3 DNA reads TGTGCCAGCTCAGAGACAGGGGAGAGCAATCAGCCCCAGCATTTT. The V and J genes are TRBV25-1 and TRBJ1-5; 8 bases are a match to TRBD1. Germline CDR1 MGHDK, CDR2 SYGVNS. CDR3 length: 15 amino acids. J gave up 1 base and V 8 bases, and 7 bases lay outside the gene matches.

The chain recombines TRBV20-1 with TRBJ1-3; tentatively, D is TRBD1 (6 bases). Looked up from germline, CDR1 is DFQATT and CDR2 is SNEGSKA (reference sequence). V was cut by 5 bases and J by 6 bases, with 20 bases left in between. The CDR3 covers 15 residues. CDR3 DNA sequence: TGCAGTGCTCTGGGGGCAGGGGCAGCCGAAAACACCATATATTTT. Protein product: CSALGAGAAENTIYF.

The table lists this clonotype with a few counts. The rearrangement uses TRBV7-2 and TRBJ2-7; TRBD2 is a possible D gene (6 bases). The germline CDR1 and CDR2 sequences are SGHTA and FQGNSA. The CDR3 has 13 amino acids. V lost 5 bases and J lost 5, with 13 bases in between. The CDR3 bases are TGTGCCAGCAGCCGCGGGGTCCAGCACGAGCAGTACTTC. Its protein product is CASSRGVQHEQYF.

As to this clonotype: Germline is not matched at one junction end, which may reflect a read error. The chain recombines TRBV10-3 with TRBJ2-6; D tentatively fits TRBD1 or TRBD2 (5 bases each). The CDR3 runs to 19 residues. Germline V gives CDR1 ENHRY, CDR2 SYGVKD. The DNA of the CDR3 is TGTGCCATCAGTGTCAAACCAGGAAGGGAGACCTCTGGGGCCATCGTCCTGACTTTC. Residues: CAISVKPGRETSGAIVLTF.

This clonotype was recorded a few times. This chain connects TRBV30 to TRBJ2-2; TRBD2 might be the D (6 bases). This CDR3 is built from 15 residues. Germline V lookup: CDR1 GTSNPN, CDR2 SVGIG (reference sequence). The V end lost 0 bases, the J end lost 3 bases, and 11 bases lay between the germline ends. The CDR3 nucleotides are TGTGCCTGGAGTGTCGGACTACAGGACACCGGGGAGCTGTTTTTT. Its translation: CAWSVGLQDTGELFF.

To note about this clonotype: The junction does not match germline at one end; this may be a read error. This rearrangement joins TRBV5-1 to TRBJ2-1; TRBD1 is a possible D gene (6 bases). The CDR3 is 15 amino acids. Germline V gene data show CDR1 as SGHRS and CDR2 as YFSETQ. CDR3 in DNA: TGCGCCAGCAGCTTGAGGGCAGGGGAAAGGAATGGGCAGTTCTTC. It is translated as CASSLRAGERNGQFF.

DNA for the CDR3: TGTGCCAGCAGCTCGGTCCGACAGAGTACCTACGAGCAGTACTTC. This translates into CASSSVRQSTYEQYF. The rearrangement links TRBV5-5 to TRBJ2-7, with a weak D call TRBD1 (5 bases). In germline, CDR1 is SGHKS, CDR2 YYEKEE (reference sequence). V was pared by 3 bases and J by 2 bases, with 15 bases between. This CDR3 contains 15 residues.

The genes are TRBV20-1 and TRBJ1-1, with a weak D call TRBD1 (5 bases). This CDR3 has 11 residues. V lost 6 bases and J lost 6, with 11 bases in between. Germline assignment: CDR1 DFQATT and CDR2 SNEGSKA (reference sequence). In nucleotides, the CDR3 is TGCAGTGCCGGGGGGGGTCCTGAAGCTTTCTTT. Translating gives CSAGGGPEAFF.

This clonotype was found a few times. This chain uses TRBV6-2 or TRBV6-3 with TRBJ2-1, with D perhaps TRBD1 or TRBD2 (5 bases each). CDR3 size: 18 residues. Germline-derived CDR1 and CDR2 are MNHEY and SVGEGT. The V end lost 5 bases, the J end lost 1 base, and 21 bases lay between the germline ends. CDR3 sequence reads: CASSPTRGPRRSYNEQFF. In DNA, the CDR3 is TGTGCCAGCAGTCCAACGAGGGGACCTAGACGTTCCTACAATGAGCAGTTCTTC.

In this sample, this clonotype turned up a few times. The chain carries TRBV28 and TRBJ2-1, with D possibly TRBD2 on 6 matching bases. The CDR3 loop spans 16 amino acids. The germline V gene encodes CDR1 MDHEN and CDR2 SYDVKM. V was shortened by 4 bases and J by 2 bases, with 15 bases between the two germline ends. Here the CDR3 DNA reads TGTGCCAGCAGTTCGACTAGAGGCCATCCCTACAATGAGCAGTTCTTC. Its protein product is CASSSTRGHPYNEQFF.